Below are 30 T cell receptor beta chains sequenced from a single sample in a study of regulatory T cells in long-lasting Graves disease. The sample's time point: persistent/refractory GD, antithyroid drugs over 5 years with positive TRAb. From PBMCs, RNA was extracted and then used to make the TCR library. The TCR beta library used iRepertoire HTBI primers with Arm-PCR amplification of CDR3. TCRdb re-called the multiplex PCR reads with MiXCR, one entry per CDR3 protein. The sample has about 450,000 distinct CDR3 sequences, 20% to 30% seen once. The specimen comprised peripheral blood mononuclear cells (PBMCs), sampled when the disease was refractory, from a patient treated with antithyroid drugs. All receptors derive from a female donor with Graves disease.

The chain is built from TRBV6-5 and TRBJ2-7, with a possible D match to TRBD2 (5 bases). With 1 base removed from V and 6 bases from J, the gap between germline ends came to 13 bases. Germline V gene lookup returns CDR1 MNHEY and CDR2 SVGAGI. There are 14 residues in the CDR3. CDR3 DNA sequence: TGTGCCAGCAGTTACTGGCTAAGCGGAGGCGAGCAGTACTTC. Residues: CASSYWLSGGEQYF.

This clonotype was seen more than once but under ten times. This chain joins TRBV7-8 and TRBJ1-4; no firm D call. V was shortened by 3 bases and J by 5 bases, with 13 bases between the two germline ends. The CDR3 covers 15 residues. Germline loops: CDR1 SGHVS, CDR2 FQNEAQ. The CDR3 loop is CASSFYSQSNEKLFF. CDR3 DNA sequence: TGTGCCAGCAGCTTTTACAGCCAGTCGAATGAAAAACTGTTTTTT.

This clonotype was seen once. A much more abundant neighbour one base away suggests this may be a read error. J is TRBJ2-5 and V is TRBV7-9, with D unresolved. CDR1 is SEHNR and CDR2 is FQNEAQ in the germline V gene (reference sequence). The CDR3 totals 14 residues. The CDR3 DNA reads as TGTGCCAGCAGCTTAGCTTCTGGAGCAGAGACCCGGTACTTC. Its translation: CASSLASGAETRYF.

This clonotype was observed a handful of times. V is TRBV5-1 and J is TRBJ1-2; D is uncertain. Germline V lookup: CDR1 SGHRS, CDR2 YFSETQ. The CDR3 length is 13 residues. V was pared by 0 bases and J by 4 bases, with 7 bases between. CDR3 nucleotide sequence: TGCGCCAGCAGCTTGGAAGAATTCTATGGCTACACCTTC. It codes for CASSLEEFYGYTF.

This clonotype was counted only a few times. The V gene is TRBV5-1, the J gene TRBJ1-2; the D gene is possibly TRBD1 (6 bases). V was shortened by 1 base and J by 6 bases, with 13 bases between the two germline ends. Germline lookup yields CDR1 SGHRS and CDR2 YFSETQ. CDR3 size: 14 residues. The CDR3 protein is CASSLSRGGNGYTF. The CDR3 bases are TGCGCCAGCAGCTTGAGCAGGGGCGGCAATGGCTACACCTTC.

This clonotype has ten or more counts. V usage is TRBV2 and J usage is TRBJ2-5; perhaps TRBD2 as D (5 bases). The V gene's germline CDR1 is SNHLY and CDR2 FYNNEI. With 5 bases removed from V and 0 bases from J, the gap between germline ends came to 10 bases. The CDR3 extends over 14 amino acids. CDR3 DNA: TGTGCCAGCAGTTACACGGGGAACCAAGAGACCCAGTACTTC. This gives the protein CASSYTGNQETQYF.

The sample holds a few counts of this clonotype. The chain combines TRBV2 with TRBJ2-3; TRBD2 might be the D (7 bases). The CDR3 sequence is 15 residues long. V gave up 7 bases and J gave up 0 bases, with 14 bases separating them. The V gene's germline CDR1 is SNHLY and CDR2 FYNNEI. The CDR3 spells CASIVAGASTDTQYF. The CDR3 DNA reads TGTGCCAGCATTGTTGCGGGGGCAAGCACAGATACGCAGTATTTT.

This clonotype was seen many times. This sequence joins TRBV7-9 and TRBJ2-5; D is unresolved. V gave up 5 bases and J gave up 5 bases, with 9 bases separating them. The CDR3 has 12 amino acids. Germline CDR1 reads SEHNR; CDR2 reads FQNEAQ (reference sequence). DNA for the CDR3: TGTGCCAGCAGCCGTCAATCGGAGACCCAGTACTTC. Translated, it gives CASSRQSETQYF.

CDR3 DNA: TGTGCCAGCATCCCTGGGGCTAGCGTCTCCTACGAGCAGTACTTC. Translation: CASIPGASVSYEQYF. The chain is built from TRBV7-2 and TRBJ2-7; a possible D gene is TRBD2 (6 bases). The CDR3 is 15 residues long. CDR1 is SGHTA, CDR2 FQGNSA, per germline. The V gene lost 7 bases and the J gene lost 0 bases, with 16 bases spanning the gap. Looking up the rest from reference TRBV7-2 and TRBJ2-7 gives the full variable domain: GAGVSQSPSNKVTEKGKDVELRCDPISGHTALYWYRQSLGQGLEFLIYFQGNSAPDKSGLPSDRFSAERTGGSVSTLTIQRTQQEDSAVYLCASIPGASVSYEQYFGPGTRLTVT.

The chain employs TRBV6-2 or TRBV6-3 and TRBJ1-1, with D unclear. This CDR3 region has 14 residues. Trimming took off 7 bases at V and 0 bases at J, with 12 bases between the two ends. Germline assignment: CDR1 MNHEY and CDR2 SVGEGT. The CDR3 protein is CASKRANLNTEAFF. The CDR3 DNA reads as TGTGCCAGCAAAAGGGCAAATTTGAACACTGAAGCTTTCTTT.

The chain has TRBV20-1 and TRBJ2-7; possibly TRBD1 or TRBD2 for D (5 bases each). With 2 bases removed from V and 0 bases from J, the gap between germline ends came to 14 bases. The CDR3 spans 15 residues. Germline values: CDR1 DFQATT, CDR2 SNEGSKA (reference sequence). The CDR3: CSARTARGTSYEQYF. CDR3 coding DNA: TGCAGTGCTAGAACGGCCCGGGGCACCTCCTACGAGCAGTACTTC.

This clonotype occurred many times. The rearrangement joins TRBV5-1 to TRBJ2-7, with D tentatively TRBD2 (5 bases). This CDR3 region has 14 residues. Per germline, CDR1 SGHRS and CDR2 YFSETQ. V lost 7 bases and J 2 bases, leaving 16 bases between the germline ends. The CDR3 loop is CASASLAPTYEQYF. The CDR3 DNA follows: TGCGCCAGCGCTTCCCTAGCCCCTACCTACGAGCAGTACTTC.

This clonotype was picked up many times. CDR3 region: CASSLDPGTGILSTEAFF. The CDR3 nucleotides are TGTGCCAGCAGCTTAGATCCGGGTACAGGGATTCTCTCTACTGAAGCTTTCTTT. V and J are TRBV11-2 and TRBJ1-1, with D perhaps TRBD1 (6 bases). The V gene lost 0 bases and the J gene lost 5 bases, with 22 bases spanning the gap. Germline CDR1 SGHAT, CDR2 FQNNGV. There are 18 residues in the CDR3. Complete variable domain (other parts from reference TRBV11-2 and TRBJ1-1): EAGVAQSPRYKIIEKRQSVAFWCNPISGHATLYWYQQILGQGPKLLIQFQNNGVVDDSQLPKDRFSAERLKGVDSTLKIQPAKLEDSAVYLCASSLDPGTGILSTEAFFGQGTRLTVV.

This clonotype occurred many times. CDR3 nucleotides: TGTGCCAGCAGCCCTACCGGTGGCACGGAGACCCAGTACTTC. This encodes CASSPTGGTETQYF. The chain links TRBV11-2 to TRBJ2-5; D unresolved. In germline, CDR1 is SGHAT, CDR2 FQNNGV. The CDR3 sequence is 14 residues long. The V end lost 5 bases, the J end lost 5 bases, and 15 bases lay between the germline ends.

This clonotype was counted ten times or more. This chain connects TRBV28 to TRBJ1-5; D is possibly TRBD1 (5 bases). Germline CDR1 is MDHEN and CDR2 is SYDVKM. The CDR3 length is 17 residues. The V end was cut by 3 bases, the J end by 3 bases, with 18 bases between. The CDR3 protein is CASSFGAGKGDNQPQHF. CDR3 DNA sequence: TGTGCCAGCAGTTTCGGGGCAGGAAAAGGAGACAATCAGCCCCAGCATTTT.

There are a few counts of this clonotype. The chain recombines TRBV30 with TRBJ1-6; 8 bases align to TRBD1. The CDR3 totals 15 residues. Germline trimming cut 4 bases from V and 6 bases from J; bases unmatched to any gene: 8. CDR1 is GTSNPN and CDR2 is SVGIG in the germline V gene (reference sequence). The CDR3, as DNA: TGTGCCTGGACATCAAACAGGGGGTTTAATTCACCCCTCCACTTT. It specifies CAWTSNRGFNSPLHF.

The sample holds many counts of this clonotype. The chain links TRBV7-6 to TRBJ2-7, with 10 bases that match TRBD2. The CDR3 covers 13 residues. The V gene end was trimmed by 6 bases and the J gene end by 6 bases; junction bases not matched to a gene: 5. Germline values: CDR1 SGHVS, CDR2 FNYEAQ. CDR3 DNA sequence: TGTGCCAGCAGTGAGCGGGAGGGCCTCGAGCAGTACTTC. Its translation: CASSEREGLEQYF. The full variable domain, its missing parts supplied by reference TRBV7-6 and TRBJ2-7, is GAGVSQSPRYKVTKRGQDVALRCDPISGHVSLYWYRQALGQGPEFLTYFNYEAQQDKSGLPNDRFSAERPEGSISTLTIQRTEQRDSAMYRCASSEREGLEQYFGPGTRLTVT.

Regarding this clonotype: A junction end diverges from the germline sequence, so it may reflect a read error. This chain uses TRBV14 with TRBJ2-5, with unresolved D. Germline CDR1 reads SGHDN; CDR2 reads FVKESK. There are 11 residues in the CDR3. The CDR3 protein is CACSHGETQYF. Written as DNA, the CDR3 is TGTGCCTGCAGCCATGGCGAGACCCAGTACTTC.

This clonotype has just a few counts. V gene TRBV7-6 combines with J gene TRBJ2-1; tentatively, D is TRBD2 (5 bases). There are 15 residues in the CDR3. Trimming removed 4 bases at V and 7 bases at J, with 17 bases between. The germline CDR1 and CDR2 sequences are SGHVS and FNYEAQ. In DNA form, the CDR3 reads TGTGCCAGCAGCTCGCGGACTGCTCCTAGTAATGAGCAGTTCTTC. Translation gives CASSSRTAPSNEQFF.

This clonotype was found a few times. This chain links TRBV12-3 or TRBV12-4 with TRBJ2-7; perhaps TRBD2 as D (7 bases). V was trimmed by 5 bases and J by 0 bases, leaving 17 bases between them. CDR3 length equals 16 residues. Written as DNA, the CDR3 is TGTGCCAGCAGTGTGGGGGCGGGAGAGTCCTCCTACGAGCAGTACTTC. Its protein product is CASSVGAGESSYEQYF.

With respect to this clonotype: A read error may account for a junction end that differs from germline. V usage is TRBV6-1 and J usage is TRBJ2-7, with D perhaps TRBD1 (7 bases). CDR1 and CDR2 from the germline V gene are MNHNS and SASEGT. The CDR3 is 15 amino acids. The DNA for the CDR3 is TGTGCTAGCACCTCCCCCAGACAGGGACTCTACGAGCAGTACTTC. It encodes CASTSPRQGLYEQYF.

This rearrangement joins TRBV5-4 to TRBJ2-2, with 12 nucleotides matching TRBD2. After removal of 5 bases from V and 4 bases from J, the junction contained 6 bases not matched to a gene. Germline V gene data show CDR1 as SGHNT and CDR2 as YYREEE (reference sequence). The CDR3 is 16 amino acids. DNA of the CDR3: TGTGCCAGCAGACTAGCGGGAGGCCCCTCCACCGGGGAGCTGTTTTTT. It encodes CASRLAGGPSTGELFF.

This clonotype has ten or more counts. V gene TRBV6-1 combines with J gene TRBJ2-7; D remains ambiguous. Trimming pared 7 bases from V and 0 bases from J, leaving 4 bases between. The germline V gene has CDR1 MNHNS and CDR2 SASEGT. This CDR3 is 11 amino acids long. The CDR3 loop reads CASTGSYEQYF. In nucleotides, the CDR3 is TGTGCCAGCACGGGCTCCTACGAGCAGTACTTC.

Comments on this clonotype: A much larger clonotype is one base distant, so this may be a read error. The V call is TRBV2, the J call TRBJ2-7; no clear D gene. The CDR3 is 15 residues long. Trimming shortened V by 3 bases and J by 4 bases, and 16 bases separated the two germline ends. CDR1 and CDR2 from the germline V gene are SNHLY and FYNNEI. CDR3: CASSDGPASSYEQYF. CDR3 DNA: TGTGCCAGCAGTGACGGACCAGCGAGCTCGTACGAGCAGTACTTC.

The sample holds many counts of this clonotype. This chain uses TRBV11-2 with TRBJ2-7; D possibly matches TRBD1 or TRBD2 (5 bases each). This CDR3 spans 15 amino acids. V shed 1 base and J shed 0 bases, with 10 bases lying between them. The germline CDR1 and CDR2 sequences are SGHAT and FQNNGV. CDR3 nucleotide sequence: TGTGCCAGCAGCTTAGCTGAGGGGAGCTCCTACGAGCAGTACTTC. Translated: CASSLAEGSSYEQYF.

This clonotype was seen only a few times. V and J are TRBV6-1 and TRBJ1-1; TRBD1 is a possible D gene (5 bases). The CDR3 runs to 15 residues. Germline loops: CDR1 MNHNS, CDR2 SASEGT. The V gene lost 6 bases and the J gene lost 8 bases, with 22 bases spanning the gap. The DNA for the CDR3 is TGTGCCAGCAGCCAGCCGGGACGGTCAATGATGGAAGCTTTCTTT. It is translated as CASSQPGRSMMEAFF.

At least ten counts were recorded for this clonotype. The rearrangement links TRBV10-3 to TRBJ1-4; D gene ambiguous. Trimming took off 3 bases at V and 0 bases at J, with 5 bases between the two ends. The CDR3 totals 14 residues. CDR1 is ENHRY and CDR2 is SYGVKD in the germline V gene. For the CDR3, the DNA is TGTGCCATCAGTGACCGGTCAACTAATGAAAAACTGTTTTTT. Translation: CAISDRSTNEKLFF.

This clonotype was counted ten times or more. CDR3 nucleotides: TGTGCCAGCAGAGTGGACAGGGCACAGCCCCAGCATTTT. It yields the protein CASRVDRAQPQHF. This chain connects TRBV28 to TRBJ1-5; 8 positions match TRBD1. CDR3 size: 13 residues. V was pared by 6 bases and J by 7 bases, with 5 bases of the junction left unmatched. Germline values: CDR1 MDHEN, CDR2 SYDVKM.

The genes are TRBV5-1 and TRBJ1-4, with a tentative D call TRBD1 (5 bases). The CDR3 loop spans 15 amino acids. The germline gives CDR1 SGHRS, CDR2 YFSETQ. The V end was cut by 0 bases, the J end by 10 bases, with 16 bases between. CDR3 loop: CASSLDAGGLSKLFF. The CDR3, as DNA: TGCGCCAGCAGCTTGGATGCCGGGGGACTGTCAAAACTGTTTTTT.

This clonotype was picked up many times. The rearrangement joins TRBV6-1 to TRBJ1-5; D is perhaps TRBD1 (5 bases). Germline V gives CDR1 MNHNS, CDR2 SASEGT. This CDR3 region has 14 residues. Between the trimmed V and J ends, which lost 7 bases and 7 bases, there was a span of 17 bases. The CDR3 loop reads CASTLGGVRQPQHF. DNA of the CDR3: TGTGCCAGCACTCTAGGAGGGGTACGGCAGCCCCAGCATTTT.